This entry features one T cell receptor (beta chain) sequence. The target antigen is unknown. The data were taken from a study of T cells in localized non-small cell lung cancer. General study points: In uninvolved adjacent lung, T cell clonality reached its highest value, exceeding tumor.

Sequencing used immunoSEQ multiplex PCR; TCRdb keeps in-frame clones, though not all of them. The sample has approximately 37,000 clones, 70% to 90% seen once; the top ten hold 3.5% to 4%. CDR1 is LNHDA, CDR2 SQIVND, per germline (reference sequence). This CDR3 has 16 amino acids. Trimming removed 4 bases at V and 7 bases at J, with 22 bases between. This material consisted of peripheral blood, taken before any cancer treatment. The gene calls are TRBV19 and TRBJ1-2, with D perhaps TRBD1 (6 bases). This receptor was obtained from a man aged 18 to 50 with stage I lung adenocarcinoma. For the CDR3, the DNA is TGTGCCAGTAGTACAAAGGGACAATCCCGCTACGCTGGCTACACCTTC. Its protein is CASSTKGQSRYAGYTF.